The 10 T cell receptor beta chains in this list originate from one sample, sequenced in a study of cytomegalovirus exposure and HLA in healthy donors. In the PCR, 60 Vbeta and 13 Jbeta primers were used. Assay: immunoSEQ multiplex PCR; the TCRdb copy retains only in-frame clones and omits some. This table has roughly 190,000 clones, 87% appearing once. Input material: PBMCs. These TCRs come from a man aged 25 to 45 in good health and CMV-seronegative.

The rearrangement uses TRBV13 and TRBJ1-1; D might be TRBD1 (6 bases). Germline loops: CDR1 PRHDT, CDR2 FYEKMQ (reference sequence). This CDR3 contains 14 residues. The V end was cut by 5 bases, the J end by 1 base, with 11 bases between. CDR3 DNA sequence: TGTGCCAGCAGCAAACCGACAGGGAACACTGAAGCTTTCTTT. Translating gives CASSKPTGNTEAFF. Drawing the rest from reference TRBV13 and TRBJ1-1, the complete variable domain is AAGVIQSPRHLIKEKRETATLKCYPIPRHDTVYWYQQGPGQDPQFLISFYEKMQSDKGSIPDRFSAQQFSDYHSELNMSSLELGDSALYFCASSKPTGNTEAFFGQGTRLTVV.

In its sample, this clone was seen a few times. The chain has TRBV7-2 and TRBJ2-5; 7 bases fit TRBD2. Per germline, CDR1 SGHTA and CDR2 FQGNSA. CDR3 length equals 14 residues. The trim removed 2 bases at V and 3 bases at J, leaving 3 bases unmatched. CDR3 in amino acids: CASSLRLAEETQYF. The CDR3 bases are TGTGCCAGCAGCTTAAGACTAGCCGAAGAGACCCAGTACTTC.

The J gene is TRBJ1-1, the V gene TRBV6-6; the D gene is possibly TRBD1 (5 bases). CDR1 is MNHNY and CDR2 is SVGAGI in the germline V gene (reference sequence). The CDR3 loop spans 14 amino acids. Trimming took off 0 bases at V and 4 bases at J, with 9 bases between the two ends. CDR3 loop: CASSYSGEGTEAFF. DNA for the CDR3: TGTGCCAGCAGTTACTCGGGGGAGGGCACTGAAGCTTTCTTT.

The gene calls are TRBV11-2 and TRBJ2-1; TRBD1 matches 7 bases. Germline V CDR1 and CDR2: SGHAT, FQNNGV. Losses at the gene ends were 7 bases for V and 6 bases for J; bases not matched to a gene: 9. The CDR3 consists of 14 residues. The CDR3 nucleotides are TGTGCCAGCAACCATAGGACAGGTTTCAATGAGCAGTTCTTC. The encoded protein is CASNHRTGFNEQFF.

The chain carries TRBV13 and TRBJ1-6, with D maybe TRBD1 (6 bases). Looked up from germline, CDR1 is PRHDT and CDR2 is FYEKMQ (reference sequence). The CDR3 sequence is 14 residues long. V dropped 5 bases and J dropped 7 bases, with 12 bases sitting between them. This CDR3 reads CASSQKDRNSPLHF. The CDR3 DNA follows: TGTGCCAGCAGCCAAAAGGACAGAAATTCACCCCTCCACTTT.

The rearrangement uses TRBV7-2 and TRBJ2-7; TRBD2 matches 7 bases. The V gene's germline CDR1 is SGHTA and CDR2 FQGNSA. Trimming removed 6 bases from V and 4 bases from J; junction bases left unmatched: 9. The CDR3 is made up of 14 amino acids. Here the CDR3 reads CASSAGVAEYEQYF. The CDR3 coding sequence is TGTGCCAGCAGTGCGGGGGTGGCTGAATACGAGCAGTACTTC. Based on the CDR3 plus reference TRBV7-2 and TRBJ2-7, the full variable domain is GAGVSQSPSNKVTEKGKDVELRCDPISGHTALYWYRQSLGQGLEFLIYFQGNSAPDKSGLPSDRFSAERTGGSVSTLTIQRTQQEDSAVYLCASSAGVAEYEQYFGPGTRLTVT.

J is TRBJ2-7 and V is TRBV15; D call uncertain. In germline, CDR1 is LNHNV, CDR2 YYDKDF (reference sequence). This CDR3 comprises 13 residues. The V end was cut by 5 bases, the J end by 1 base, with 9 bases between. The CDR3 protein is CATSPQPSYEQYF. In DNA form, the CDR3 reads TGTGCCACCAGCCCACAGCCGTCCTACGAGCAGTACTTC.

V usage is TRBV7-9 and J usage is TRBJ1-6; D uncertain. The CDR3 spans 14 residues. The germline V gene encodes CDR1 SEHNR and CDR2 FQNEAQ (reference sequence). Trimming removed 6 bases from V and 8 bases from J, with 14 bases in between. CDR3 region: CASSRSPPDSPLHF. The CDR3 nucleotides read TGTGCCAGCAGTCGAAGCCCTCCTGATTCACCCCTCCACTTT.

In this sample, this clone turned up once. The genes are TRBV5-1 and TRBJ1-3; D is undetermined. The CDR3 is 13 residues long. Trimming took 0 bases from V and 7 from J, leaving 8 bases between them. Germline lookup yields CDR1 SGHRS and CDR2 YFSETQ. Here the CDR3 reads CASSLVSQNTIYF. DNA for the CDR3: TGCGCCAGCAGCTTGGTTTCGCAGAACACCATATATTTT.

V gene TRBV6-5 combines with J gene TRBJ2-2, with 9 bases fitting TRBD1. Germline CDR1 reads MNHEY; CDR2 reads SVGAGI. The junction had 2 bases not matched to a gene; V was cut back by 8 bases and J by 1 base. The CDR3 runs to 14 residues. DNA for the CDR3: TGTGCCAGCGGGGGACAGGGGAACACCGGGGAGCTGTTTTTT. This translates into CASGGQGNTGELFF.